The sequence of this TCR beta chain was determined in a study of radiation and T cells in renal cell carcinoma. Study findings and constraints: In blood, top tumor clones expanded by 2 weeks, shrinking by 4. Without pretreatment biopsies, baseline tumor clonotype presence was undetermined.

Germline lookup yields CDR1 SNHLY and CDR2 FYNNEI. The CDR3 is made up of 14 amino acids. Trimming cost V 2 bases and J 3 bases, with 8 bases left between them. TCRdb's copy holds only in-frame clones and misses some; the assay was immunoSEQ multiplex PCR. The profile shows just under 80,000 clones, 86% of them singletons. A word on this clone: The antigen is unknown.

Time point noted: blood 2 weeks post-SBRT. Treatment here: 15 Gy SBRT to primary tumor, nephrectomy 4 weeks later. Clear cell pathology was present in this patient's renal cell carcinoma. This chain connects TRBV2 to TRBJ1-5, with D hard to call. The sample consisted of blood, taken from a patient whose treatment included radiotherapy and nephrectomy. The receptor's source is a woman aged 45-65 years with renal cell carcinoma. The CDR3, as DNA: TGTGCCAGCAGTGAACTCCGGAACAATCAGCCCCAGCATTTT. Protein sequence: CASSELRNNQPQHF.